A selection of T cell receptor beta chains follows, all from one sample in a study of control samples from healthy donors and cancer patients. Some clones are missing from TCRdb's copy, which holds only in-frame ones; the method was immunoSEQ multiplex PCR. The sample lists some 120,000 clones, about 93% occurring once. Sequencing input: PBMCs. The receptors stem from a man over 45 with head and neck cancer. CDR3s include the opening cysteine and the closing phenylalanine or tryptophan. The D gene is left open where the match is weak.

d_gene,v_gene,j_gene,CDR3aa
NA,TRBV9,TRBJ2-6,CASSVVQSRSGANVLTF
TRBD1,TRBV19,TRBJ1-2,CASTGTGRRYGYTF
NA,TRBV5-6,TRBJ2-3,CASSLWRGRSTDTQYF
NA,TRBV6-2/TRBV6-3,TRBJ2-5,CASSSRLLSQETQYF
TRBD2,TRBV27,TRBJ2-3,CASSPLTSGGPDTQYF
TRBD2,TRBV24-1,TRBJ2-5,CATGRGETQYF
NA,TRBV4-3,TRBJ2-1,CASSQDGGGAYNEQFF
TRBD2,TRBV7-2,TRBJ2-2,CASSFLGLAVNTGELFF
NA,TRBV9,TRBJ1-5,CASSVLPDRGQPQHF
TRBD1,TRBV6-5,TRBJ2-1,CASSTQGSYNEQFF
NA,TRBV24-1,TRBJ2-1,CATSDTDYPNEQFF
NA,TRBV27,TRBJ1-6,CASKEMDYNSPLHF
TRBD1,TRBV30,TRBJ1-4,CACLPGQGTSVDEKLFF
TRBD1,TRBV29-1,TRBJ2-7,CSVEAWTGGRSYEQYF
NA,TRBV19,TRBJ1-2,CASIPAGGVDYGYTF
TRBD2,TRBV5-6,TRBJ2-3,CASRRPLAGPISTDTQYF
NA,TRBV4-1,TRBJ1-1,CASSHGGLYEAFF
TRBD1,TRBV4-1,TRBJ1-2,CASSRTGTGGYGYTF
NA,TRBV5-1,TRBJ2-5,CASSLGLGPTGETQYF
NA,TRBV6-1,TRBJ1-2,CASSETGGLGGYTF
TRBD1,TRBV7-2,TRBJ2-7,CASSYQTGYEQYF
NA,TRBV28,TRBJ2-7,CASSFGTYYEQYF
NA,TRBV18,TRBJ1-5,CASSPRTALNQPQHF
NA,TRBV19,TRBJ1-5,CASSPPAARVTNQPQHF
NA,TRBV18,TRBJ2-1,CASSPPGTLQFF
NA,TRBV7-9,TRBJ2-3,CASSFFSVTDTQYF